The 27 T cell receptor beta chains presented below share a single source sample, sequenced in a study of cytomegalovirus exposure and HLA in healthy donors. PCR amplification relied on 60 Vbeta primers (plus 13 Jbeta primers). Clones were read by immunoSEQ multiplex PCR, and TCRdb kept only the in-frame ones, dropping some. In the table there are 60,000 to 70,000 clones, roughly 80% of which are singletons. The specimen sequenced was PBMCs. These receptor sequences come from a man between 60 and 70 years old in good health and CMV-seropositive.

This clone has only one observation. The chain has TRBV27 and TRBJ2-2, with 11 nucleotides matching TRBD2. Losses at the gene ends were 5 bases for V and 5 bases for J; bases not matched to a gene: 7. This CDR3 has 16 residues. CDR1 is MNHEY and CDR2 is SMNVEV in the germline V gene (reference sequence). The CDR3 region is CASSVLAGGGTGELFF. CDR3 coding DNA: TGTGCCAGCAGTGTCCTAGCGGGAGGTGGGACCGGGGAGCTGTTTTTT.

The gene calls are TRBV7-2 and TRBJ2-7; 8 bases map to TRBD1. The CDR3 is made up of 14 amino acids. V shed 4 bases and J 2 bases; nucleotides not matched to a gene: 4. Germline V lookup: CDR1 SGHTA, CDR2 FQGNSA. CDR3 DNA: TGTGCCAGCAGCTGGACAGGGATTACCTACGAGCAGTACTTC. This sequence encodes CASSWTGITYEQYF.

The chain employs TRBV4-1 and TRBJ1-1; D may be TRBD1 (5 bases). This CDR3 has 16 amino acids. V lost 6 bases, J lost 1 base, and 18 bases lay in between. CDR1 is MGHRA, CDR2 YSYEKL, per germline. CDR3 in amino acids: CASSPGRGGRNTEAFF. In DNA form, the CDR3 reads TGCGCCAGCAGTCCTGGACGGGGGGGAAGGAACACTGAAGCTTTCTTT.

The genes are TRBV10-3 and TRBJ2-7, with D possibly being TRBD1 (5 bases). The ends were cut back, 2 bases at V and 5 bases at J, with 13 bases in the middle. The CDR3 has 14 residues. CDR1 is ENHRY, CDR2 SYGVKD, per germline. The CDR3 loop is CAISERGSRDEQYF. DNA of the CDR3: TGTGCCATCAGTGAGAGGGGATCCCGGGACGAGCAGTACTTC.

This clone was picked up one time. The chain links TRBV5-1 to TRBJ2-1, with 11 nucleotides matching TRBD2. Trimming took 4 bases from V and 2 from J; bases not matched to a gene: 5. In germline, CDR1 is SGHRS, CDR2 YFSETQ. This CDR3 comprises 16 residues. The CDR3 region has the DNA TGCGCCAGCAGCACCCTAGCGGGAGGCGCCTACAATGAGCAGTTCTTC. Protein product: CASSTLAGGAYNEQFF.

J is TRBJ1-1 and V is TRBV19; TRBD1 might be the D (5 bases). CDR1 and CDR2 from the germline V gene are LNHDA and SQIVND (reference sequence). Trimming stripped 4 bases from V and 1 base from J, with 10 bases between. The CDR3 extends over 14 amino acids. The CDR3 coding sequence is TGTGCCAGTAGTAGGACATCGGGGAACACTGAAGCTTTCTTT. This sequence encodes CASSRTSGNTEAFF.

This rearrangement joins TRBV9 to TRBJ2-3; D may be TRBD1 (6 bases). With 4 bases removed from V and 0 bases from J, the gap between germline ends came to 33 bases. The CDR3 runs 22 residues. CDR1 is SGDLS, CDR2 YYNGEE, per germline. The CDR3 nucleotides read TGTGCCAGCAGCCGAACCTTACAGGGTTGGGGGAAAGGGAGACAAAGCACAGATACGCAGTATTTT. It specifies CASSRTLQGWGKGRQSTDTQYF.

The chain couples TRBV18 to TRBJ1-2; the D is unclear. The CDR3 loop spans 13 amino acids. Trimming took 3 bases from V and 7 from J, leaving 12 bases between them. Germline CDR1 KGHSH, CDR2 LQKENI. The CDR3 DNA sequence: TGTGCCAGCTCACCCCTGTCAGAAAGTGGCTACACCTTC. It translates to CASSPLSESGYTF.

The V and J genes are TRBV5-1 and TRBJ2-5, with D uncertain. Germline CDR1 is SGHRS and CDR2 is YFSETQ. V gave up 4 bases and J gave up 1 base, with 2 bases separating them. The CDR3 consists of 11 residues. CDR3 coding DNA: TGCGCCAGCAGCCTCCAAGAGACCCAGTACTTC. Translating gives CASSLQETQYF.

The chain couples TRBV7-6 to TRBJ1-1, with a possible D match to TRBD1 (6 bases). The CDR3 loop spans 13 amino acids. Germline V gene lookup returns CDR1 SGHVS and CDR2 FNYEAQ. The ends were cut back, 6 bases at V and 1 base at J, with 9 bases in the middle. The CDR3 sequence: CASRQGWNTEAFF. The CDR3 nucleotides read TGTGCCAGCAGACAGGGATGGAACACTGAAGCTTTCTTT.

V usage is TRBV5-1 and J usage is TRBJ2-7, with D possibly matching TRBD1 (6 bases). The V end was cut by 5 bases, the J end by 3 bases, with 21 bases between. Germline assignment: CDR1 SGHRS and CDR2 YFSETQ. There are 16 residues in the CDR3. The CDR3 sequence is CASSPRGGGRLYEQYF. The CDR3 coding sequence is TGCGCCAGCAGTCCGAGAGGGGGTGGACGGCTCTACGAGCAGTACTTC.

The chain couples TRBV10-3 to TRBJ2-1; no clear D. Germline CDR1 is ENHRY and CDR2 is SYGVKD. Trimming removed 2 bases from V and 4 bases from J, with 9 bases in between. The CDR3 runs 14 residues. The CDR3 DNA sequence: TGTGCCATCAGTGAGGGGCAGTTTTACAATGAGCAGTTCTTC. Its protein is CAISEGQFYNEQFF.

This clone appeared a few times. The chain employs TRBV10-2 and TRBJ1-4; maybe TRBD1 (5 bases). The germline V and J ends were trimmed by 8 bases and 12 bases, with 16 bases remaining between them. Per the germline V gene, CDR1 is WSHSY and CDR2 is SAAADI. This CDR3 spans 12 amino acids. CDR3 in amino acids: CASGRRGEELFF. The CDR3 DNA sequence: TGCGCCAGCGGACGGCGGGGGGAGGAACTGTTTTTT.

Concerning this clone: One end of the junction fails to match germline, which may point to a read error. V gene TRBV7-9 combines with J gene TRBJ2-7, with TRBD1 matching over 10 bases. Germline loops: CDR1 SEHNR, CDR2 FQNEAQ (reference sequence). CDR3 length equals 13 residues. The CDR3 DNA sequence: TGTACCAGCAGCTTAGAGGGACAGGGGAAGCAGTACTTC. Encoded protein: CTSSLEGQGKQYF.

The chain links TRBV7-8 to TRBJ2-7; 7 bases match TRBD2. The J segment lost 7 bases and the V segment lost 5 bases, leaving 14 bases of the junction unmatched. The CDR3 extends over 15 amino acids. Germline V lookup: CDR1 SGHVS, CDR2 FQNEAQ. Written as DNA, the CDR3 is TGTGCCAGCAGCCTTGGGGGGGGTCCCCAAGGAGAGCAGTACTTC. This gives the protein CASSLGGGPQGEQYF.

The chain recombines TRBV11-2 with TRBJ1-2; the match to TRBD1 covers 8 bases. Losses at the gene ends were 6 bases for V and 3 bases for J; bases not matched to a gene: 9. The CDR3 is made up of 15 amino acids. CDR1 SGHAT and CDR2 FQNNGV come from the germline V gene. CDR3 nucleotides: TGTGCCAGCAGTACCCAGGGGGCGCTTCACTATGGCTACACCTTC. It specifies CASSTQGALHYGYTF.

To note about this clone: One end of the junction is discordant with germline, which a read error may explain. This rearrangement joins TRBV7-9 to TRBJ1-1, with D possibly being TRBD1 (5 bases). The germline V gene encodes CDR1 SEHNR and CDR2 FQNEAQ (reference sequence). This CDR3 region has 10 residues. CDR3 region: CSSSGHEAFF. The CDR3 DNA is TGTTCCAGCTCCGGACATGAAGCTTTCTTT.

The chain employs TRBV5-8 and TRBJ1-5, with TRBD1 identical over 8 bases. The germline V gene has CDR1 SGHTS and CDR2 YDEGEE. The CDR3 is made up of 15 amino acids. Trimming cost V 3 bases and J 1 base; bases outside gene matches: 3. The CDR3 bases are TGTGCCAGCAGCTCGTACAGGGGGAGCAATCAGCCCCAGCATTTT. Translated, it gives CASSSYRGSNQPQHF.

V usage is TRBV19 and J usage is TRBJ2-1, with TRBD2 matching 7 bases. The CDR3 is made up of 13 amino acids. Germline lookup yields CDR1 LNHDA and CDR2 SQIVND (reference sequence). V was clipped by 3 bases and J by 8 bases; unmatched bases: 4. CDR3 region: CASSIPSGDEQFF. Written as DNA, the CDR3 is TGTGCCAGTAGTATCCCTAGCGGCGATGAGCAGTTCTTC.

The chain couples TRBV7-6 to TRBJ2-6; D is possibly TRBD1 (6 bases). The CDR3 loop spans 16 amino acids. The germline gives CDR1 SGHVS, CDR2 FNYEAQ. The V end was cut by 1 base, the J end by 4 bases, with 11 bases between. As DNA, the CDR3 is TGTGCCAGCAGCTTAGACAGGGCGAAGGGGGCCAACGTCCTGACTTTC. Encoded protein: CASSLDRAKGANVLTF.

This sequence joins TRBV9 and TRBJ1-2, with D possibly TRBD1 on 6 matching bases. This CDR3 comprises 15 residues. Germline CDR1 SGDLS, CDR2 YYNGEE. Trimming left V 0 bases short and J 4 bases short, with 13 bases between. The CDR3 is CASSVDQGKTYGYTF. The DNA of the CDR3 is TGTGCCAGCAGCGTAGACCAGGGGAAGACCTATGGCTACACCTTC.

The chain couples TRBV4-1 to TRBJ2-5; 12 positions agree with TRBD2. CDR1 is MGHRA and CDR2 is YSYEKL in the germline V gene. J gave up 5 bases and V 0 bases, and 1 base lay outside the gene matches. This CDR3 is 15 amino acids long. DNA of the CDR3: TGCGCCAGCAGCCAAGATGGACTAGCGGGGGAGACCCAGTACTTC. Translating gives CASSQDGLAGETQYF.

The chain couples TRBV7-6 to TRBJ1-3, with 8 positions matching TRBD1. The germline V gene has CDR1 SGHVS and CDR2 FNYEAQ. The trim removed 5 bases at V and 3 bases at J, leaving 9 bases unmatched. The CDR3 spans 16 residues. Here the CDR3 DNA reads TGTGCCAGCAGCCTAACCTCAGGGGGCGGTGGAAACACCATATATTTT. Its protein is CASSLTSGGGGNTIYF.

Concerning this clone: A junction end diverges from the germline sequence, so it may reflect a read error. The V call is TRBV9, the J call TRBJ2-2, with 7 bases lining up with TRBD1. This CDR3 is built from 16 residues. Germline CDR1 reads SGDLS; CDR2 reads YYNGEE. CDR3 region: CASSVRDSANTRELFF. CDR3 coding DNA: TGTGCCAGCAGCGTAAGGGACAGCGCTAACACCAGGGAGCTGTTTTTT.

The rearrangement links TRBV5-1 to TRBJ2-2, with 8 positions matching TRBD2. Losses at the gene ends were 6 bases for V and 6 bases for J; bases not matched to a gene: 16. CDR1 is SGHRS and CDR2 is YFSETQ in the germline V gene. The CDR3 extends over 17 amino acids. CDR3 sequence reads: CASKPFAGGQGAGELFF. The CDR3 DNA follows: TGCGCCAGCAAACCCTTTGCGGGAGGACAAGGGGCCGGGGAGCTGTTTTTT. Full variable domain (outside the CDR3, taken from reference TRBV5-1 and TRBJ2-2): KAGVTQTPRYLIKTRGQQVTLSCSPISGHRSVSWYQQTPGQGLQFLFEYFSETQRNKGNFPGRFSGRQFSNSRSEMNVSTLELGDSALYLCASKPFAGGQGAGELFFGEGSRLTVL.

CDR3 nucleotide sequence: TGTGCCAGCAGCTTCCCAGGGATGGCGACTGAAGCTTTCTTT. Amino acid sequence: CASSFPGMATEAFF. This rearrangement joins TRBV11-3 to TRBJ1-1; D perhaps matches TRBD1 (5 bases). The ends were cut back, 3 bases at V and 5 bases at J, with 13 bases in the middle. The CDR3 totals 14 residues. Germline V gene data show CDR1 as SGHNT and CDR2 as YENEEA.

This clone appeared a few times. The J gene is TRBJ1-5, the V gene TRBV18; 7 nucleotides agree with TRBD1. V shed 6 bases and J 3 bases; nucleotides not matched to a gene: 5. The CDR3 runs 14 residues. Germline V gene data show CDR1 as KGHSH and CDR2 as LQKENI. CDR3 region: CASSLGQTNQPQHF. CDR3 in DNA: TGTGCCAGCTCCCTGGGACAGACCAATCAGCCCCAGCATTTT.